This T cell receptor (beta chain) was profiled in a study of blood T cell repertoires in COVID-19. Study-wide context: Samples came from the United States, Italy and Spain, spanning acute and convalescent COVID-19. In each case, the material was cDNA or gDNA derived from T cells, B-cell-depleted T cells, or PBMCs.

From germline, CDR1 is LNHDA and CDR2 SQIVND (reference sequence). The CDR3 is 15 residues long. V was cut by 4 bases and J by 1 base, with 13 bases left in between. Per the authors' pipeline: Amplifying reference gene primers gave estimates of nucleated cell counts. Method: immunoSEQ multiplex PCR; TCRdb's copy keeps in-frame clones and lacks some. Clone size and V and J calls were adopted from that table, with D and trimming inferred from the DNA. The profile covers fewer than 250,000 clones, with 85% appearing a single time and around 0.98% taken by the ten largest. V and J are TRBV19 and TRBJ1-1; tentatively, D is TRBD1 (5 bases). Sequencing was carried out using peripheral blood. This receptor was obtained from a middle-aged man with acute or convalescent COVID-19. CDR3 residues: CASSSGATPNTEAFF. DNA for the CDR3: TGTGCCAGTAGTAGCGGGGCCACCCCGAACACTGAAGCTTTCTTT.